These 18 T cell receptor beta chains came from one sample sequenced in a study of shared clonotypes between healthy human individuals. Profiling relied on immunoSEQ multiplex PCR, and the TCRdb table lists in-frame clones only, not all of them. The table has roughly 1.5 million clones, 95% to 99% seen once; the top ten hold approximately 0.45%. The sample comprised naive CD4+ T cells sorted from blood. Subset here: CD45RA+ positively selected. The receptors shown here come from a man aged 25-45 years in good health.

The rearrangement joins TRBV29-1 to TRBJ1-1; D unclear. This CDR3 is 13 amino acids long. Trimming removed 7 bases at V and 4 bases at J, with 16 bases between. CDR1 is SQVTM, CDR2 ANQGSEA, per germline. The CDR3 DNA is TGCAGCGGAAACCGCGGGTTAGCCACTGAAGCTTTCTTT. Its protein is CSGNRGLATEAFF.

V usage is TRBV4-3 and J usage is TRBJ2-7; D is unclear. Germline V gene lookup returns CDR1 LGHNA and CDR2 YSLEER. The CDR3 length is 14 residues. V gave up 2 bases and J gave up 4 bases, with 12 bases separating them. The CDR3 reads CASSQSRLGYEQYF. The CDR3 nucleotides are TGCGCCAGCAGCCAATCCAGGCTAGGATACGAGCAGTACTTC.

This chain links TRBV5-6 with TRBJ2-3; 9 bases match TRBD1. The CDR3 covers 15 residues. Germline CDR1 is SGHDT and CDR2 is YYEEEE. V shed 4 bases, J shed 5 bases, and the junction held 8 bases outside the gene matches. CDR3 DNA: TGTGCCAGCAGCCCGACCTGGGACAGGGTAGATACGCAGTATTTT. Protein: CASSPTWDRVDTQYF.

The chain carries TRBV2 and TRBJ2-3, with no clear D. Germline CDR1 is SNHLY and CDR2 is FYNNEI. CDR3 length: 12 amino acids. Between the trimmed V and J ends, which lost 4 bases and 5 bases, there was a span of 7 bases. The CDR3 coding sequence is TGTGCCAGCAGTGTGGAGAAAGATACGCAGTATTTT. It encodes CASSVEKDTQYF.

CDR3 sequence (DNA): TGTGCCAGCAGCCTCGGACAGGGGGCCACTGAAGCTTTCTTT. This codes for CASSLGQGATEAFF. This sequence joins TRBV11-3 and TRBJ1-1; 11 positions agree with TRBD1. CDR1 SGHNT and CDR2 YENEEA come from the germline V gene. V lost 5 bases to trimming and J lost 4 bases; unmatched junction nucleotides: 3. The CDR3 spans 14 residues.

This chain uses TRBV19 with TRBJ2-7; D may be TRBD1 (5 bases). The V and J ends lost 10 bases and 5 bases respectively, with 15 bases between them. The CDR3 has 12 residues. CDR1 and CDR2 from the germline V gene are LNHDA and SQIVND (reference sequence). The CDR3 protein is CATAAQGHEQYF. The CDR3 bases are TGTGCCACTGCCGCGCAGGGCCACGAGCAGTACTTC.

The V and J genes are TRBV10-1 and TRBJ2-1; no definite D call. In germline, CDR1 is WNHNN, CDR2 SYGVQD (reference sequence). The CDR3 sequence is 16 residues long. The germline V and J ends were trimmed by 8 bases and 0 bases, with 17 bases remaining between them. The CDR3 DNA sequence: TGCGCCAGCTCCCTCGGCCGGAGAAGCTCCTACAATGAGCAGTTCTTC. Amino acids: CASSLGRRSSYNEQFF.

DNA for the CDR3: TGCGCCAGCAGCCAAGCAGGGTCAACTAATGAAAAACTGTTTTTT. This codes for CASSQAGSTNEKLFF. The chain employs TRBV4-1 and TRBJ1-4; D possibly corresponds to TRBD1 (5 bases). This CDR3 contains 15 residues. V was trimmed by 1 base and J by 0 bases, leaving 6 bases between them. The germline V gene has CDR1 MGHRA and CDR2 YSYEKL.

The chain is built from TRBV5-4 and TRBJ2-1, with 11 bases matching TRBD2. This CDR3 contains 17 residues. The J segment lost 3 bases and the V segment lost 0 bases, leaving 5 bases of the junction unmatched. Germline CDR1 reads SGHNT; CDR2 reads YYREEE (reference sequence). In DNA form, the CDR3 reads TGTGCCAGCAGCTTGGCCGGGACTAGCGGCAACTACAATGAGCAGTTCTTC. Translation gives CASSLAGTSGNYNEQFF.

This rearrangement joins TRBV28 to TRBJ2-1; D may be TRBD1 or TRBD2 (5 bases each). CDR3 length: 16 amino acids. Looked up from germline, CDR1 is MDHEN and CDR2 is SYDVKM. Trimming stripped 2 bases from V and 3 bases from J, with 14 bases between. The CDR3 sequence: CASSLRGQRLYNEQFF. CDR3 nucleotide sequence: TGTGCCAGCAGTTTACGGGGCCAGAGGCTCTACAATGAGCAGTTCTTC.

The chain links TRBV6-1 to TRBJ1-1; possibly TRBD1 for D (5 bases). The CDR3 is 15 residues long. The germline V and J ends were trimmed by 4 bases and 0 bases, with 12 bases remaining between them. Germline V gene data show CDR1 as MNHNS and CDR2 as SASEGT. CDR3 residues: CASSGSGGVNTEAFF. CDR3 DNA sequence: TGTGCCAGCAGTGGCTCGGGGGGAGTGAACACTGAAGCTTTCTTT.

Regarding this clone: One junction end does not reproduce the germline sequence, and a read error may be involved. The CDR3 protein is CASRLAGGREQYF. CDR3 nucleotides: TGTGCCAGCAGATTAGCGGGAGGGCGCGAGCAGTACTTC. V and J are TRBV7-9 and TRBJ2-7; 11 bases are a match to TRBD2. The CDR3 has 13 amino acids. The germline V gene encodes CDR1 SEHNR and CDR2 FQNEAQ (reference sequence).

This chain connects TRBV7-2 to TRBJ2-5, with a tentative D call TRBD1 (5 bases). The CDR3 totals 14 residues. V lost 5 bases and J lost 1, with 11 bases in between. Germline CDR1 reads SGHTA; CDR2 reads FQGNSA. The CDR3 loop is CASSTRQSQETQYF. In DNA, the CDR3 is TGTGCCAGCAGCACTCGACAGAGCCAAGAGACCCAGTACTTC.

The CDR3: CASSQGATTYEQYF. For the CDR3, the DNA is TGTGCCAGTAGTCAGGGGGCCACGACCTACGAGCAGTACTTC. The chain employs TRBV19 and TRBJ2-7, with 8 bases aligning to TRBD1. CDR3 length: 14 residues. V was clipped by 5 bases and J by 2 bases; unmatched bases: 5. Germline loops: CDR1 LNHDA, CDR2 SQIVND (reference sequence). Full variable domain (outside the CDR3, taken from reference TRBV19 and TRBJ2-7): DGGITQSPKYLFRKEGQNVTLSCEQNLNHDAMYWYRQDPGQGLRLIYYSQIVNDFQKGDIAEGYSVSREKKESFPLTVTSAQKNPTAFYLCASSQGATTYEQYFGPGTRLTVT.

The gene calls are TRBV11-2 and TRBJ2-7; D remains unclear. The CDR3 has 12 residues. Per germline, CDR1 SGHAT and CDR2 FQNNGV. Trimming removed 5 bases at V and 5 bases at J, with 10 bases between. The CDR3 DNA reads as TGTGCCAGCAGCCGACTTCCCCACGAGCAGTACTTC. Encoded protein: CASSRLPHEQYF.

The V and J genes are TRBV19 and TRBJ1-5; 7 bases agree with TRBD1. The V and J ends lost 6 bases and 5 bases, in that order; junction bases with no gene match: 16. The CDR3 is 17 amino acids. Looked up from germline, CDR1 is LNHDA and CDR2 is SQIVND (reference sequence). The CDR3 DNA reads as TGTGCCAGTAGCCGGGATCGACAGGGTGTTAGTGATCAGCCCCAGCATTTT. The encoded protein is CASSRDRQGVSDQPQHF.

As to this clone: This sample also contains other DNA sequences that code for the same CDR3. The V gene is TRBV9, the J gene TRBJ2-3; D is unresolved. Trimming pared 0 bases from V and 6 bases from J, leaving 5 bases between. CDR3 length: 12 residues. Germline V gene lookup returns CDR1 SGDLS and CDR2 YYNGEE. The DNA of the CDR3 is TGTGCCAGCAGCGTAGGAGCGGATACGCAGTATTTT. Its translation: CASSVGADTQYF.

The chain uses TRBV7-2 and TRBJ2-1; 7 positions match TRBD2. Germline V gene data show CDR1 as SGHTA and CDR2 as FQGNSA. The CDR3 is made up of 15 amino acids. V was pared by 4 bases and J by 4 bases, with 7 bases of the junction left unmatched. The CDR3 nucleotides are TGTGCCAGCAGCTCCCGGGCTAGCGGTTACAATGAGCAGTTCTTC. As protein: CASSSRASGYNEQFF.